This T cell receptor (beta chain) was obtained from a study of blood T cell repertoires in COVID-19. Across the whole study: Sites across the United States, Italy and Spain contributed samples from acute and convalescent COVID-19. PBMCs, B-cell-depleted T cells, or T cells were the source of the cDNA or gDNA that made up the material.

Study processing details: It was from reference gene primer amplification that nucleated cell counts were estimated. Here immunoSEQ multiplex PCR was the method, and the copy in TCRdb shows in-frame clones only, minus some. That table gives V, J and clone size, and the DNA gave D and trimming. Of some 250,000 clones in the sample, about 88% were seen once. Germline CDR1 SGDLS, CDR2 YYNGEE. CDR3 size: 15 residues. V was shortened by 4 bases and J by 9 bases, with 20 bases between the two germline ends. The clonotype comes from a woman in her 70s with active or convalescent COVID-19. Sequencing was carried out using peripheral blood. The V gene is TRBV9, the J gene TRBJ2-1; D might be TRBD2 (6 bases). CDR3 in DNA: TGTGCCAGCAGCCCAAGGGAGGTCCTTGTCAGTGAGCAGTTCTTC. Translation: CASSPREVLVSEQFF.